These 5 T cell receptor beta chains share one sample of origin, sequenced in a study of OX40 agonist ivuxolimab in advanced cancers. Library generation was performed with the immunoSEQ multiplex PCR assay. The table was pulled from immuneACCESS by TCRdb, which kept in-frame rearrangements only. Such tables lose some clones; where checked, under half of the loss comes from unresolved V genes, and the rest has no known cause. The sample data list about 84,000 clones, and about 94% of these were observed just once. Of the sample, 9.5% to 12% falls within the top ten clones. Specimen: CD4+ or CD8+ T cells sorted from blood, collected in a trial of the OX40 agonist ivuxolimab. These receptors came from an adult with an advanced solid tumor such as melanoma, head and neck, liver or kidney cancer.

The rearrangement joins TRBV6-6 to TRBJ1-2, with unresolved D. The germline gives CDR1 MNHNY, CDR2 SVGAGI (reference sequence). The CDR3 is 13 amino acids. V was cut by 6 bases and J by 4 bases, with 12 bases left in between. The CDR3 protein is CASRPQESYGYTF. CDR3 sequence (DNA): TGTGCCAGCAGACCCCAAGAATCCTATGGCTACACCTTC.

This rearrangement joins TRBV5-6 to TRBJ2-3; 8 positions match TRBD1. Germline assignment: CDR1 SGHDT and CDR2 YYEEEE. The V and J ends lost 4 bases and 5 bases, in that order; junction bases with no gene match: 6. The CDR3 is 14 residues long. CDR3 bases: TGTGCCAGCAGCCTCGGACAGGGTAGAGATACGCAGTATTTT. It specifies CASSLGQGRDTQYF.

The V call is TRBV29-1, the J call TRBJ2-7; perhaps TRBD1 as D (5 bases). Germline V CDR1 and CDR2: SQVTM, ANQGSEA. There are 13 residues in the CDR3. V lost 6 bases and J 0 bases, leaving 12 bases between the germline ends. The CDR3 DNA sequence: TGCAGCGTGGGGCTCCTGAGCTCCTACGAGCAGTACTTC. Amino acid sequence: CSVGLLSSYEQYF.

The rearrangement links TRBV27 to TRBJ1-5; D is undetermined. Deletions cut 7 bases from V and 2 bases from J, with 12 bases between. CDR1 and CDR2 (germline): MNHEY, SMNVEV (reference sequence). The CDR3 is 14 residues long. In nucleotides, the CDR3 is TGTGCCAGCATGGGAGGGTCTGGCAATCAGCCCCAGCATTTT. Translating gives CASMGGSGNQPQHF.

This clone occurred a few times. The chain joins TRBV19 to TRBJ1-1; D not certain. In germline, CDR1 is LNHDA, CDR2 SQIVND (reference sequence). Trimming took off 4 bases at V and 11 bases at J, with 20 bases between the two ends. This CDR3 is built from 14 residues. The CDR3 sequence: CASSSIGSRNYAFF. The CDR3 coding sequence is TGTGCCAGTAGTAGCATAGGGAGTAGGAATTACGCTTTCTTT.